This T cell receptor beta chain was captured by sequencing in a study of T cell responses to AZD1222 COVID-19 vaccine. Across the study: Second-dose schedules of about 4 or about 12 weeks were combined.

Study-wide findings and caveats: Females made up more of the donors, who were largely white British, and clonal diversity may have come out too low.

Profiling relied on immunoSEQ multiplex PCR, and the TCRdb table lists in-frame clones only, not all of them. The table includes roughly 150,000 clones, just under 95% detected once. This clone came up once. Antigen: not known. This CDR3 has 18 residues. Per germline, CDR1 MGHRA and CDR2 YSYEKL. V lost 5 bases, J lost 1 base, and 12 bases stayed unmatched. Source: peripheral blood, taken on day 0 of AZD1222 vaccination. The V gene is TRBV4-1, the J gene TRBJ2-2; TRBD1 matches at 8 bases. This clonotype was sampled from an adult in good health. As DNA, the CDR3 is TGCGCCAGCAGCTCGCCCCACCTGGACAGGGTGAACACCGGGGAGCTGTTTTTT. It yields the protein CASSSPHLDRVNTGELFF.